This T cell receptor beta chain was captured by sequencing in a study of early T cells in non-severe SARS-CoV-2 infection. TCRdb reanalysed the 5' RACE reads using MiXCR and keeps one entry per CDR3 protein. This repertoire shows roughly 30,000 distinct CDR3 sequences, around 7% found once; its top ten account for under 3.5%. V gave up 2 bases and J gave up 4 bases, with 6 bases separating them. The CDR3 covers 12 residues. Germline V CDR1 and CDR2: DFQATT, SNEGSKA (reference sequence). In this sample, this clonotype turned up many times. The antigen remains unidentified. Whole-study results and caveats: VDJdb matching, biased toward anti-spike CD8 responses, missed private and CD4 specificities.

Specimen: whole blood. This TCR derives from an adult who was a healthcare worker with PCR-confirmed SARS-CoV-2 infection or an uninfected control (not recorded which). J is TRBJ2-4 and V is TRBV20-1; perhaps TRBD1 as D (6 bases). DNA of the CDR3: TGCAGTGCTAGACAGGGGAAAAACATTCAGTACTTC. It encodes CSARQGKNIQYF.